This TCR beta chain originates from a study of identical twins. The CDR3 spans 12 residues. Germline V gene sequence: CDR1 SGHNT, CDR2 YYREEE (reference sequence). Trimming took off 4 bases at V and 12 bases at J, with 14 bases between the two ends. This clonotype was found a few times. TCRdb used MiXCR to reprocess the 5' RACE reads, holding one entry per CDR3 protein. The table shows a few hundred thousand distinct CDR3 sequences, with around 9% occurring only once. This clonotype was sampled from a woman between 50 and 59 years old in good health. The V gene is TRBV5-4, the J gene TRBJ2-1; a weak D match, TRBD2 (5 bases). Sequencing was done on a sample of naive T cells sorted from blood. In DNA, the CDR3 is TGTGCCAGCAGCCCGGCGGGCCGGACGCAGTTCTTC. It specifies CASSPAGRTQFF.